What follows is one T cell receptor (beta chain) and its context. The CDR3 loop spans 16 amino acids. With 0 bases clipped from V and 4 bases from J, the junction kept 10 bases outside the gene matches. Per germline, CDR1 DFQATT and CDR2 SNEGSKA (reference sequence). A sample-barcoded 5' primer and a J-beta primer mix were used in a second PCR of about 7 to 12 cycles. Using its own MiXCR run on the 5' RACE reads, TCRdb lists one record per CDR3 protein. The sample lists approximately 690,000 distinct CDR3 sequences, 40% to 50% occurring once. The data derive from a study of blood T cells in healthy people across ages.

The TCR originated in a man older than 75 in good health. Sample: blood. This chain uses TRBV20-1 with TRBJ2-7, with TRBD2 identical over 9 bases. The CDR3 DNA reads TGCAGTGCTAGAGATCTTGCTAGCGGGACCCTTTACGAGCAGTACTTC. It specifies CSARDLASGTLYEQYF.